The T cell receptor beta chain described here comes from a study of beta chain features in type 1 diabetes. The length of the CDR3 is 13 residues. The V end lost 5 bases, the J end lost 4 bases, and 11 bases lay between the germline ends. In germline, CDR1 is SQVTM, CDR2 ANQGSEA. The investigators reverse transcribed all of the isolated RNA, so they sequenced expressed TCRB transcripts. TCRdb's copy holds only in-frame clones and misses some; the assay was immunoSEQ multiplex PCR. The table includes under 950,000 clones, roughly 15% detected once. The chain is built from TRBV29-1 and TRBJ2-2, with a weak D call TRBD1 (6 bases). The TCR was taken from a woman aged 18-35 years in good health. Sequences were obtained from naive CD4+ T cells from blood. The CDR3: CSVRGHSTGELFF. The DNA of the CDR3 is TGCAGCGTTAGGGGACATTCCACCGGGGAGCTGTTTTTT.